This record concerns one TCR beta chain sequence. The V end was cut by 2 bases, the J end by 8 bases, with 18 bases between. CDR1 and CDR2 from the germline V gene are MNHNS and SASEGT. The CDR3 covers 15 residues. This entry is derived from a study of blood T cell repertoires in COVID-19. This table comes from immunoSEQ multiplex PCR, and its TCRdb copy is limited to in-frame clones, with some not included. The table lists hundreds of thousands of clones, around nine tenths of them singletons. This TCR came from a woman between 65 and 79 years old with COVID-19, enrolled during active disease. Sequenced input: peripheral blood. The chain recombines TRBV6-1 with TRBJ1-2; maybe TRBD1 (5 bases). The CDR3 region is CASSEFWGATVGYTF. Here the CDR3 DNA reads TGTGCCAGCAGTGAATTTTGGGGCGCGACAGTCGGCTACACCTTC.